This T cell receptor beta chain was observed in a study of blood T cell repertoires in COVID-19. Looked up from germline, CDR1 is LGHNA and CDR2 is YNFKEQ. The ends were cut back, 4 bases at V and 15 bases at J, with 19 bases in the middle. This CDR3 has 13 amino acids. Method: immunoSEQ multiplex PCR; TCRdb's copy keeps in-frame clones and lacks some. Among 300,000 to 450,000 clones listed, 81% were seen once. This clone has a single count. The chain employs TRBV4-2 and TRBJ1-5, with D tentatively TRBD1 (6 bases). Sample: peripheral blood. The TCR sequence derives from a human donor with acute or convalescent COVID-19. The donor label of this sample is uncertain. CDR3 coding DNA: TGTGCCAGCAGCCGGGAACAGGGCGCCCGGGGGCATTTT. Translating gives CASSREQGARGHF.